The 5 T cell receptor beta chains below all came from one sample that was sequenced in a study of tumor-infiltrating lymphocytes in primary liver carcinoma. Unsorted bulk tissue of roughly 19-30 mg yielded co-extracted RNA and DNA. Priming with a constant-region primer yielded TCR beta cDNA from about 480 ng total RNA. Three nested multiplex PCR rounds of slightly modified ARM-PCR generated TCR beta libraries. TRBV1-TRBV30 forward primers paired with a C-beta reverse primer were used in the first two PCR rounds, which ran approximately 10 cycles each. One entry per CDR3 protein, called by TCRdb with MiXCR from the multiplex PCR reads. The table has 45,000 or so distinct CDR3 sequences, around 70% seen once. Sequencing was done on a sample of liver tumor tissue from sampling region 2. The subset is: tumor region T2, inferior pole. The source of these receptors is a man aged 40-49 years with primary liver carcinoma and hepatitis B virus infection.

Note on this clonotype: The conserved phenylalanine or tryptophan normally closing the CDR3 is absent here, so this likely arose from a read error. CDR3 amino acids: CSVEDLNNIQYS. DNA for the CDR3: TGCAGCGTTGAGGACCTGAATAACATTCAGTACTCC. The chain recombines TRBV29-1 with TRBJ2-4; D gene ambiguous. The CDR3 has 12 amino acids. Germline V gene sequence: CDR1 SQVTM, CDR2 ANQGSEA. The V end lost 3 bases, the J end lost 7 bases, and 10 bases lay between the germline ends.

Turning to this clonotype: Because it lacks the conserved phenylalanine or tryptophan at the end, this CDR3 is likely a read error. The gene calls are TRBV9 and TRBJ2-1; 9 bases agree with TRBD1. Germline loops: CDR1 SGDLS, CDR2 YYNGEE. V lost 3 bases to trimming and J lost 6 bases; unmatched junction nucleotides: 4. The CDR3 runs 14 residues. Here the CDR3 reads CASSAGTGTNEQFY. The CDR3 bases are TGTGCCAGCAGCGCCGGGACAGGGACCAATGAGCAGTTCTAC.

A word on this clonotype: An end of the junction does not agree with germline; a read error may underlie this. This chain joins TRBV12-3 or TRBV12-4 and TRBJ2-5; D is tentatively TRBD1 or TRBD2 (5 bases each). The CDR3 consists of 16 residues. CDR3 amino acids: CASSHEAPGSGESQYF. CDR3 nucleotide sequence: TGTGCCAGCAGCCATGAGGCTCCAGGGAGCGGAGAGAGCCAGTACTTC.

The chain has TRBV7-8 and TRBJ2-5, with 7 bases that match TRBD1. The CDR3 is 14 residues long. J was trimmed by 2 bases and V by 7 bases; bases with no gene match: 7. Per germline, CDR1 SGHVS and CDR2 FQNEAQ. The CDR3 region has the DNA TGTGCCAGCAAGCAAGGGACAGCACAAGAGACCCAGTACTTC. Translated: CASKQGTAQETQYF. The entire variable domain, with the rest obtained from reference TRBV7-8 and TRBJ2-5, is as follows: GAGVSQSPRYKVAKRGQDVALRCDPISGHVSLFWYQQALGQGPEFLTYFQNEAQLDKSGLPSDRFFAERPEGSVSTLKIQRTQQEDSAVYLCASKQGTAQETQYFGPGTRLLVL.

About this clonotype: At one of its ends the junction is not consistent with the germline gene, which may arise from a read error. This sequence joins TRBV24-1 and TRBJ2-2; either TRBD1 or TRBD2 may fit D (5 bases each). The germline V gene encodes CDR1 KGHDR and CDR2 SFDVKD. CDR3 length: 15 residues. The CDR3 DNA follows: TGTGCCACCAGTCCTATAGGGACGAACACATGGGAGTTGTTTTTT. Protein sequence: CATSPIGTNTWELFF.